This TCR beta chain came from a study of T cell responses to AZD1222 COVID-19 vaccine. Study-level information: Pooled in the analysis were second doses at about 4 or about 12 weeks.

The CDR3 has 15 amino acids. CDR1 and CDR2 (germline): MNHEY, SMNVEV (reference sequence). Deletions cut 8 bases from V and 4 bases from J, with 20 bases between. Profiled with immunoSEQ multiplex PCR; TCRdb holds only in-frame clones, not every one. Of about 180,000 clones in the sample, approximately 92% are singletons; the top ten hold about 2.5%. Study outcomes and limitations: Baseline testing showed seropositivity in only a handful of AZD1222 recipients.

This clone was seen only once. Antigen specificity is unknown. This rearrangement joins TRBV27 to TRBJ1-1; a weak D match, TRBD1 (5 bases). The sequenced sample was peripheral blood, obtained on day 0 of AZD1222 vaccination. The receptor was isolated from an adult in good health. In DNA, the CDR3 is TGTGCCAGCGCGCCTTGGGACCCTAGTACCACTGAAGCTTTCTTT. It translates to CASAPWDPSTTEAFF.